These T cell receptor beta chains were read from a single sample in a study of blood T cell repertoires in COVID-19. Method: immunoSEQ multiplex PCR; TCRdb's copy keeps in-frame clones and lacks some. The table has approximately 150,000 clones, about 83% seen once. Material: peripheral blood. The origin of the receptors is a woman at least 80 years old with COVID-19, enrolled during active disease. The CDR3 runs from the conserved cysteine through the conserved F or W. D genes are given only for firm matches. Expanded clones are given a class, and other clones once, few, many or no size at all.

V,D,size,J,DNA,CDR3
TRBV7-9,TRBD2,-,TRBJ2-7,TGTGCCAGCAGCTTAGTTAGCGGGAGGGCCTACGAGCAGTACTTC,CASSLVSGRAYEQYF
TRBV10-3,TRBD1,-,TRBJ1-2,TGTGCCATCAGTGTGACAGGGGGCGCGGTTGGCTACACCTTC,CAISVTGGAVGYTF
TRBV7-6,-,-,TRBJ1-2,TGTGCCAGCAGACGAATACAGGGCAAGACCGGTGGCTACACCTTC,CASRRIQGKTGGYTF
TRBV18,-,-,TRBJ2-3,TGTGCCAGCTCTCCCGGACTTCTGGGCACAGATACGCAGTATTTT,CASSPGLLGTDTQYF
TRBV6-4,-,-,TRBJ2-1,TGTGCCAGCAGTACGGGACTCAGCTCCTACAATGAGCAGTTCTTC,CASSTGLSSYNEQFF
TRBV15,-,-,TRBJ2-5,TGTGCCACCAGCACTGACCGATCTAGCGCCGGAGAGACCCAGTACTTC,CATSTDRSSAGETQYF
TRBV18,TRBD1,-,TRBJ2-5,TGTGCCAGCTCAGCCAGACAGGGTATGGACCAAGAGACCCAGTACTTC,CASSARQGMDQETQYF
TRBV7-3,-,-,TRBJ2-1,TGTGCCAGCAGGGCCGGGACAAACAATGAGCAGTTCTTC,CASRAGTNNEQFF
TRBV9,TRBD1,-,TRBJ1-2,TGTGCCAGCAGTCGGGACAGGGACTATGGCTACACCTTC,CASSRDRDYGYTF
TRBV5-1,-,-,TRBJ2-3,TGCGCCAGCAGCTTGGGTGTACAGGCAACAGATACGCAGTATTTT,CASSLGVQATDTQYF
TRBV12-5,-,-,TRBJ2-3,TGTGCTAGTGGTTTGGGCAGGGCCATGGATACGCAGTATTTT,CASGLGRAMDTQYF
TRBV28,TRBD1,-,TRBJ1-2,TGTGCCACCTTAACACCTACCTCTCAGGGGGCCTATGGCTACACCTTC,CATLTPTSQGAYGYTF
TRBV19,TRBD1,once,TRBJ1-2,TGTGCCAGTACGGGCCGGACAGGGGGCTATGGCTACACCTTC,CASTGRTGGYGYTF
TRBV18,TRBD1,-,TRBJ1-3,TGTGCCAGCTCGAAGGCCGGGACAGGGCCAGTTGACTCTGGAAACACCATATATTTT,CASSKAGTGPVDSGNTIYF
TRBV30,-,-,TRBJ2-2,TGTGCCTGGAATCGCAGGGGCACCGGGGAGCTGTTTTTT,CAWNRRGTGELFF
TRBV18,-,-,TRBJ1-3,TGTGCCAGCTCACCCCTCAGCTCTGGAAACACCATATATTTT,CASSPLSSGNTIYF
TRBV5-1,TRBD2,-,TRBJ2-7,TGCGCCAGCAGCTCCGGGACTAGCGGGAGGGCCTACGAGCAGTACTTC,CASSSGTSGRAYEQYF
TRBV7-2,-,-,TRBJ2-7,TGTGCCAGCAGCTTGTTGGCGGCAGTTAGCGAGCAGTACTTC,CASSLLAAVSEQYF
TRBV19,-,-,TRBJ1-1,TGTGCCAGTAGCCTACCGGACAGTTCGTACACTGAAGCTTTCTTT,CASSLPDSSYTEAFF
TRBV9,TRBD1,-,TRBJ1-3,TGTGCCAGCAGCTCGGGACAGGGGGCGTTTGGAAACACCATATATTTT,CASSSGQGAFGNTIYF
TRBV5-6,TRBD1,-,TRBJ1-4,TGTGCCAGCAGCTCGTTGGTTGGGACAGGTCTCGGACAAAGGGTGTTTTTT,CASSSLVGTGLGQRVFF
TRBV7-2,-,-,TRBJ1-2,TGTGCCAGCAGCAAGGAATTGGGACATGGAACTAACTATGGCTACACCTTC,CASSKELGHGTNYGYTF
TRBV3-1/TRBV3-2,TRBD1,-,TRBJ1-2,TGTGCCAGCAGCCAACCCTTAGGGACAGTCGGAGACTATGGCTACACCTTC,CASSQPLGTVGDYGYTF
TRBV5-6,TRBD2,-,TRBJ2-7,TGTGCCAGCAGCCGTAGCGGGAACTACGAGCAGTACTTC,CASSRSGNYEQYF
TRBV7-9,TRBD2,once,TRBJ2-7,TGTGCCAGCAGCTTAATTCAACTAGCGGGAGGCAGTAAGTACTTC,CASSLIQLAGGSKYF
TRBV7-2,-,-,TRBJ1-1,TGTGCCAGCAGCCTATGGACTGAAGCTTTCTTT,CASSLWTEAFF
TRBV6-6,-,once,TRBJ2-7,TGTGCCAGCAGTGCAGGTTCCTACGAGCAGTACTTC,CASSAGSYEQYF
TRBV6-2/TRBV6-3,-,-,TRBJ2-5,TGTGCCAGCAGTTACTCGACCGGGACTTTGGCGGTAGAGACCCAGTACTTC,CASSYSTGTLAVETQYF
TRBV6-5,-,-,TRBJ1-1,TGTGCCAGCGGCTTAAAGACAGGTTGGGACACTGAAGCTTTCTTT,CASGLKTGWDTEAFF
TRBV7-2,-,-,TRBJ1-4,TGTGCCAGCAGCTTAGAATGGAGGACTAATGAAAAACTGTTTTTT,CASSLEWRTNEKLFF
TRBV3-1/TRBV3-2,TRBD1,-,TRBJ2-7,TGTGCCAGCAGCCAAGATGGAGGGACAGGGGGCAACGAGCAGTACTTC,CASSQDGGTGGNEQYF
TRBV25-1,-,once,TRBJ1-6,TGTGCCAGCAGTGAACCAGGGGCGATTTATAATTCACCCCTCCACTTT,CASSEPGAIYNSPLHF
TRBV7-2,-,-,TRBJ1-2,TGTGCCAGCAGCTTAGGGGGCAGTACTAACTATGGCTACACCTTC,CASSLGGSTNYGYTF
TRBV9,-,-,TRBJ2-6,TGTGCCAGCAGCCCTTCCGGACAGGCCAACGTCCTGACTTTC,CASSPSGQANVLTF
TRBV7-8,TRBD2,-,TRBJ2-5,TGTGCCAGCAGCGTCGGACTAGCGGGAGGGTTAGAGACCCAGTACTTC,CASSVGLAGGLETQYF
TRBV6-5,TRBD1,-,TRBJ2-1,TGTGCCAGCAGAACCGGGACAGAAACCTACAATGAGCAGTTCTTC,CASRTGTETYNEQFF
TRBV29-1,TRBD2,-,TRBJ2-3,TGCAGCGTTGAAGGGGGACTAGCGGGAGCTGCAGATACGCAGTATTTT,CSVEGGLAGAADTQYF
TRBV5-1,-,-,TRBJ1-1,TGCGCCAGCAGCTTGGATGCCAGGGTAAACACTGAAGCTTTCTTT,CASSLDARVNTEAFF
TRBV3-1/TRBV3-2,-,-,TRBJ1-1,TGTGCCAGCAGCCAACGAGGGATGAACACTGAAGCTTTCTTT,CASSQRGMNTEAFF
TRBV5-1,-,-,TRBJ1-5,TGCGCCAGCAGCTTGGTGGGGAGCGAGCCCCAGCATTTT,CASSLVGSEPQHF
TRBV3-1/TRBV3-2,-,-,TRBJ1-2,TGTGCCAGCAGCCTTGGGGGGGCTGACTATGGCTACACCTTC,CASSLGGADYGYTF
TRBV29-1,TRBD1,-,TRBJ2-7,TGCAGCCGCCATACCCGGGACAGGGCATTAACTAACGAGCAGTACTTC,CSRHTRDRALTNEQYF
TRBV10-3,TRBD1,-,TRBJ2-5,TGTGCCATCAGTGTCGTGGACAGGGGGGAGACCCAGTACTTC,CAISVVDRGETQYF
TRBV2,-,once,TRBJ2-7,TGTGCCAGCAGTGAAGACTCTGGGCACCCCCGGGACTACGAGCAGTACTTC,CASSEDSGHPRDYEQYF
TRBV6-6,-,-,TRBJ2-1,TGTGCCAGCAGCCAGGGGGGCGTTATTCTGACTGAGCAGTTCTTC,CASSQGGVILTEQFF
TRBV7-9,-,-,TRBJ2-7,TGTGCCAGCAGCAGTGACCGAGAGATGTTGGATCAGGTCCACGAGCAGTACTTC,CASSSDREMLDQVHEQYF
TRBV18,-,-,TRBJ1-6,TGTGCCAGCTCACCCGCGGGGAATTCACCCCTCCACTTT,CASSPAGNSPLHF
TRBV13,TRBD2,-,TRBJ2-2,TGTGCCAGCAGCTTAGTCGGGACTAGCCGGGGCACCGGGGAGCTGTTTTTT,CASSLVGTSRGTGELFF
TRBV28,TRBD2,-,TRBJ2-4,TGTGTGGCCTCCGGGACTAGCGGTCGTCTAGCCAAAAACATTCAGTACTTC,CVASGTSGRLAKNIQYF
TRBV2,TRBD2,once,TRBJ2-5,TGTGCCAGCACCCCCAGGGGACTGAAGCGGGGGCCCCAGTACTTC,CASTPRGLKRGPQYF
TRBV10-3,TRBD2,-,TRBJ2-1,TGTGCCATCGGGGGGACTAGAATTTTAAGCTCCTACAATGAGCAGTTCTTC,CAIGGTRILSSYNEQFF
TRBV7-9,-,few,TRBJ1-1,TGTGCCAGCAGCGGGCAACAGAACACTGAAGCTTTCTTT,CASSGQQNTEAFF
TRBV25-1,TRBD1,-,TRBJ1-4,TGTGCCAGCAGTGATATCCGAGGGGGCCTCGAAAAACTGTTTTTT,CASSDIRGGLEKLFF
TRBV2,-,-,TRBJ1-4,TGTGCCAGCAATGGACAGATTTTTTTGGGAATCGGTGAAAAACTGTTTTTT,CASNGQIFLGIGEKLFF
TRBV9,-,-,TRBJ2-1,TGTGCCAGCAGCGTAGGAGACAGAAACAATGAGCAGTTCTTC,CASSVGDRNNEQFF